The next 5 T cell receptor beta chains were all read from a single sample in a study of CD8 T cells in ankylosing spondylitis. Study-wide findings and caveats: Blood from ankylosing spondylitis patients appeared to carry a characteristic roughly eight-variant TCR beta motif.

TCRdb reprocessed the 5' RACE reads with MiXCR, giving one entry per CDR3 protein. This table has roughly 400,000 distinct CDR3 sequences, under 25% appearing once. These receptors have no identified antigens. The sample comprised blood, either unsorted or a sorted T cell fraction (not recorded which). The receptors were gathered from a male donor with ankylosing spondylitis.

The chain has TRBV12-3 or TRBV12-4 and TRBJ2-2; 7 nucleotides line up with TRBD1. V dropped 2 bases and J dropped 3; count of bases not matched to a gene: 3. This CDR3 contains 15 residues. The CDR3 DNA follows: TGTGCCAGCAGTTTACAGGGACAGTACACCGGGGAGCTGTTTTTT. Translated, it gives CASSLQGQYTGELFF.

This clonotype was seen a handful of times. The CDR3 DNA reads TGTGCCAGCAGACCGACCGGGACAGCGGTTTACAATGAGCAGTTCTTC. It codes for CASRPTGTAVYNEQFF. The V and J genes are TRBV28 and TRBJ2-1; TRBD1 matches at 7 bases. Germline CDR1 and CDR2: MDHEN and SYDVKM. The CDR3 is made up of 16 amino acids. The trim removed 6 bases at V and 4 bases at J, leaving 12 bases unmatched.

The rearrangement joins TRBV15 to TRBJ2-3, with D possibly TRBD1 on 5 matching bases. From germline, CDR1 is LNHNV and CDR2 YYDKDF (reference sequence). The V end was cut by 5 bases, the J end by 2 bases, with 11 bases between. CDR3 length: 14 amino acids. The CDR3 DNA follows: TGTGCCACCAGCGTCGACAGATCCACAGATACGCAGTATTTT. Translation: CATSVDRSTDTQYF.

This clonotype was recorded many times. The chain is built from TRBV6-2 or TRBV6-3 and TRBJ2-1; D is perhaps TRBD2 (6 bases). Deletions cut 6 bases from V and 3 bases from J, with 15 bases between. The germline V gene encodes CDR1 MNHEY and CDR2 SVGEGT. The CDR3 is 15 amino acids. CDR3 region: CASRPLGRDYNEQFF. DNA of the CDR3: TGTGCCAGCAGGCCGCTCGGGCGGGACTACAATGAGCAGTTCTTC.

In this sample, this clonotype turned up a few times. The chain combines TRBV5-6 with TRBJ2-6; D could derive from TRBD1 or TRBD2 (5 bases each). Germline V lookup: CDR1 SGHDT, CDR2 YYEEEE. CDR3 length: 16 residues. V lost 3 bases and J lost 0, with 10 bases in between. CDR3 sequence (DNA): TGTGCCAGCAGCTCGGGGCTTGTCTCTGGGGCCAACGTCCTGACTTTC. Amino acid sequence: CASSSGLVSGANVLTF.